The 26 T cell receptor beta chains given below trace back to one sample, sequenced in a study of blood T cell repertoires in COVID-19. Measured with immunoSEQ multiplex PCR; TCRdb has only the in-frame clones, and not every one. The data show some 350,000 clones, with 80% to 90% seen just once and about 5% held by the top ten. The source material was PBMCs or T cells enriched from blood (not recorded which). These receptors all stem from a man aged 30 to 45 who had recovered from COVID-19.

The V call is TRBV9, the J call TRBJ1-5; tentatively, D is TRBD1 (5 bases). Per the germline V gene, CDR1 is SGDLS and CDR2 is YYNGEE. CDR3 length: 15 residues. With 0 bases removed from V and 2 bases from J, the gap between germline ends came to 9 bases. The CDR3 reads CASSVDPGGNQPQHF. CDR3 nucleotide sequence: TGTGCCAGCAGCGTAGACCCGGGGGGCAATCAGCCCCAGCATTTT.

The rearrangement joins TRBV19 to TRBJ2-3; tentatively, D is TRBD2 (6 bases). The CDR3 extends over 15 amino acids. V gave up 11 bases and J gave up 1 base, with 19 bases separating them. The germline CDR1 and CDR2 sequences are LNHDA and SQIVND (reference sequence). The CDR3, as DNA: TGTGCCTCCTCCCAAGATAGCGGAGGCACAGATACGCAGTATTTT. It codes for CASSQDSGGTDTQYF.

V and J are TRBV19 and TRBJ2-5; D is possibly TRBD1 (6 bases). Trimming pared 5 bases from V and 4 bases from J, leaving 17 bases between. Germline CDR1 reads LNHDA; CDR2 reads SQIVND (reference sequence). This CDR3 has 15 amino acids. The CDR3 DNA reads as TGTGCCAGTAGTTCTTCACCCGGGACATTAGAGACCCAGTACTTC. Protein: CASSSSPGTLETQYF.

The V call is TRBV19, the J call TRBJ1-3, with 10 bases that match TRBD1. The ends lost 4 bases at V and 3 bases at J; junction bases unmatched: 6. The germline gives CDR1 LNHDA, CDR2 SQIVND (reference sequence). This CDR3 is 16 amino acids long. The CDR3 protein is CASSNRDRGLGNTIYF. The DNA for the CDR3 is TGTGCCAGTAGTAACCGGGACAGGGGACTTGGAAACACCATATATTTT.

CDR3 sequence reads: CASSQRTGSMDTQYF. The CDR3, as DNA: TGTGCCAGCAGCCAACGGACAGGGTCCATGGATACGCAGTATTTT. This chain connects TRBV3-1 (or the pseudogene TRBV3-2) to TRBJ2-3; 8 bases align to TRBD1. CDR3 length: 15 amino acids. With 2 bases clipped from V and 6 bases from J, the junction kept 7 bases outside the gene matches. Germline V lookup: CDR1 LGHDT, CDR2 YNNKEL (reference sequence).

In nucleotides, the CDR3 is TGTGCCAGTAGTATTGGTAGCTCTGGGGCCAACGTCCTGACTTTC. Residues: CASSIGSSGANVLTF. This chain links TRBV19 with TRBJ2-6; D is ambiguous. This CDR3 region has 15 residues. Trimming cost V 3 bases and J 0 bases, with 6 bases left between them. The germline gives CDR1 LNHDA, CDR2 SQIVND (reference sequence).

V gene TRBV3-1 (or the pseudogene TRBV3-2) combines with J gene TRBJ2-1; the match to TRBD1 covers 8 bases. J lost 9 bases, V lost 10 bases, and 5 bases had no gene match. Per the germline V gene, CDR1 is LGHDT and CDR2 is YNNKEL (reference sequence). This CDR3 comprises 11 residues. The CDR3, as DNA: TGTGCCACTAACACAGGGGGTGAGCAGTTCTTC. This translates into CATNTGGEQFF.

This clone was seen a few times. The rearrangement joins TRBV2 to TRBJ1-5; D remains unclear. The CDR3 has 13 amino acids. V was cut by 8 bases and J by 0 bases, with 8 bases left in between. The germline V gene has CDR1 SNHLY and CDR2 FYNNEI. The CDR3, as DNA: TGTGCCAGCGTCCCCTATAGCAATCAGCCCCAGCATTTT. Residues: CASVPYSNQPQHF.

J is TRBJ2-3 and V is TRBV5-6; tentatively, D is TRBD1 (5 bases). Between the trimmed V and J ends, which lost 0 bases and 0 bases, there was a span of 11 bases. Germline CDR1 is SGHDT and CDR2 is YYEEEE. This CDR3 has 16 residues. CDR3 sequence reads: CASSLARQSSTDTQYF. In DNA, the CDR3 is TGTGCCAGCAGCTTGGCCCGACAGTCGAGCACAGATACGCAGTATTTT.

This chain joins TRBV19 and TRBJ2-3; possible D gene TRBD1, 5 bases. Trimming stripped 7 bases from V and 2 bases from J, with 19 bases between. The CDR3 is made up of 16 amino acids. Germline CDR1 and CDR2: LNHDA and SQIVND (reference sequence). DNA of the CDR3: TGTGCCAGTAACAACCGAGCCCCAGGGTCCACAGATACGCAGTATTTT. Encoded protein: CASNNRAPGSTDTQYF.

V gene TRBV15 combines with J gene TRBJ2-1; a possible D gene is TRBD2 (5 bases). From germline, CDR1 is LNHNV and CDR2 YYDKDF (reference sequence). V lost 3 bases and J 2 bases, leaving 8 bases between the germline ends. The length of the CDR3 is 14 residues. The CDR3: CATSRDGAYNEQFF. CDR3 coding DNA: TGTGCCACCAGCAGGGACGGGGCCTACAATGAGCAGTTCTTC.

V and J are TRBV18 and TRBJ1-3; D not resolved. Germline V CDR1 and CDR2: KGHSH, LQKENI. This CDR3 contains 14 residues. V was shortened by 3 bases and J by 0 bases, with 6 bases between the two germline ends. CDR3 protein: CASSPAGSGNTIYF. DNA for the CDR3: TGTGCCAGCTCACCCGCGGGCTCTGGAAACACCATATATTTT.

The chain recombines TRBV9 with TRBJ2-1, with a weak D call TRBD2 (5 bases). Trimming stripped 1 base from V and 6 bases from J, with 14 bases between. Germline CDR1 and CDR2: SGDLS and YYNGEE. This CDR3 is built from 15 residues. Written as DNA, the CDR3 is TGTGCCAGCAGCGTACAAGCGGTAGGGTTCAATGAGCAGTTCTTC. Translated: CASSVQAVGFNEQFF.

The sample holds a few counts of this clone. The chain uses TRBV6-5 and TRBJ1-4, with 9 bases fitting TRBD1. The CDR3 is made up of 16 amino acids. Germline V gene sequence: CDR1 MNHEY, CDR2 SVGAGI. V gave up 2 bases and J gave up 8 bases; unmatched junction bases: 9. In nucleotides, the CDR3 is TGTGCCAGCAGTTACGTTGCGGGACAGGGATCCGAAAAACTGTTTTTT. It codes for CASSYVAGQGSEKLFF.

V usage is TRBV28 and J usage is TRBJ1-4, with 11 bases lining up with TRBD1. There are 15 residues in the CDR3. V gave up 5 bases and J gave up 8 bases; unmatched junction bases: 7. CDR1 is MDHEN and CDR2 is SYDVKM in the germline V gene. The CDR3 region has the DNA TGTGCCAGCAGTACACCGGGACAGGGGGAAGAAAAACTGTTTTTT. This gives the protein CASSTPGQGEEKLFF.

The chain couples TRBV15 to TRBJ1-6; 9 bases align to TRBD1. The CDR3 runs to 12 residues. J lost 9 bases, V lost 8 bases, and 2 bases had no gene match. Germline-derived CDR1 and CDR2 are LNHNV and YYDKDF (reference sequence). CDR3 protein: CATGTGTSPLHF. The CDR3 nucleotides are TGTGCCACCGGGACAGGGACTTCACCCCTCCACTTT.

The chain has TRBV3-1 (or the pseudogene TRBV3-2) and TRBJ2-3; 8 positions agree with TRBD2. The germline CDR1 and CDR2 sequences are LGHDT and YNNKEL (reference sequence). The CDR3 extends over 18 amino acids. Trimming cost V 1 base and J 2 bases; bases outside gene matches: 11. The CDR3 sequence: CASSQAPWSGGTTDTQYF. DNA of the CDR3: TGTGCCAGCAGCCAAGCTCCGTGGAGCGGGGGTACCACAGATACGCAGTATTTT.

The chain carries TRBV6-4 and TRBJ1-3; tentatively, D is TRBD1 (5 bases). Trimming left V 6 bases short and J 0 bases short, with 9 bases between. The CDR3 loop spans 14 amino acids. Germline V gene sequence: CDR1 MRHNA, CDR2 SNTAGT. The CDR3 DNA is TGTGCCAGCAGGAACAGGAACTCTGGAAACACCATATATTTT. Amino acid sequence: CASRNRNSGNTIYF.

CDR3 protein: CATSNTNDRGGYTF. The CDR3 nucleotides read TGTGCCACCAGTAACACTAACGACAGGGGAGGCTACACCTTC. The V and J genes are TRBV24-1 and TRBJ1-2; 8 nucleotides match TRBD1. J lost 8 bases, V lost 6 bases, and 10 bases had no gene match. This CDR3 comprises 14 residues. Germline CDR1 reads KGHDR; CDR2 reads SFDVKD.

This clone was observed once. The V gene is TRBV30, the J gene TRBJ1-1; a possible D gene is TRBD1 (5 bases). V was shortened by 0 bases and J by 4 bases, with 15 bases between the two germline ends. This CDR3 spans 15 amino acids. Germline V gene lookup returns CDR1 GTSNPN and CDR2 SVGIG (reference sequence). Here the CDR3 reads CAWSVLRGRITEAFF. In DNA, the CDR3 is TGTGCCTGGAGTGTACTTCGGGGGAGGATCACTGAAGCTTTCTTT.

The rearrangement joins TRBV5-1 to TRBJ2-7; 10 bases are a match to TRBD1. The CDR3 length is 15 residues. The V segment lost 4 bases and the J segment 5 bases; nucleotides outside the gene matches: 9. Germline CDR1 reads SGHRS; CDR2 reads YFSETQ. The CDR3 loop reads CASSPVGTGDHEQYF. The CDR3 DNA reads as TGCGCCAGCAGCCCGGTGGGGACAGGGGACCACGAGCAGTACTTC. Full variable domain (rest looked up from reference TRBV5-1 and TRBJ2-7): KAGVTQTPRYLIKTRGQQVTLSCSPISGHRSVSWYQQTPGQGLQFLFEYFSETQRNKGNFPGRFSGRQFSNSRSEMNVSTLELGDSALYLCASSPVGTGDHEQYFGPGTRLTVT.

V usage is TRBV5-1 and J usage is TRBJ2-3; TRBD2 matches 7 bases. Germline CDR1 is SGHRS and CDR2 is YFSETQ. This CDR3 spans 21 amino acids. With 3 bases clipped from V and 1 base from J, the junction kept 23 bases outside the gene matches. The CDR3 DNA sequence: TGCGCCAGCAGCTCTACCGGGACTACGAACTATGAAGTGGAACGCACAGATACGCAGTATTTT. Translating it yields CASSSTGTTNYEVERTDTQYF.

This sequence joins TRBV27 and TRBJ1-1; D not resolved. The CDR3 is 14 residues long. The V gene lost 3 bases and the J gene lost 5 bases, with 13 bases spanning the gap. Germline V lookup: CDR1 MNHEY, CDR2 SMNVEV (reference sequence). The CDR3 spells CASSFGQADTEAFF. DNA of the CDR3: TGTGCCAGCAGTTTTGGGCAGGCAGATACTGAAGCTTTCTTT.

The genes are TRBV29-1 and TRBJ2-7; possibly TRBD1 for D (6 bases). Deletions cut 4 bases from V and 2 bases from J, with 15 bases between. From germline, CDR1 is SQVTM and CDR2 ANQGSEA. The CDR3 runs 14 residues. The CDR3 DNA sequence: TGCAGCGTTGGTTGGGGGCAGGAGACCTACGAGCAGTACTTC. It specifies CSVGWGQETYEQYF.

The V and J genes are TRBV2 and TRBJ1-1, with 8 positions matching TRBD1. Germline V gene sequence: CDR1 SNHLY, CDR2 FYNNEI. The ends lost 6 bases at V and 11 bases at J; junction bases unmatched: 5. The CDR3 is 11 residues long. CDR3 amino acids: CASREDRAAFF. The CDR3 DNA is TGTGCCAGCAGAGAGGACAGGGCCGCTTTCTTT.

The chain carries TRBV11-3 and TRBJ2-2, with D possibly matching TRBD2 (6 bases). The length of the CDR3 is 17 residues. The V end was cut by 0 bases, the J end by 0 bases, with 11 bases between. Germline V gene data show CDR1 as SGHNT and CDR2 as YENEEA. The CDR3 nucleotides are TGTGCCAGCAGCTTAGATCTCACTAGCTCGAACACCGGGGAGCTGTTTTTT. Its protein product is CASSLDLTSSNTGELFF.